The 25 T cell receptor beta chains below come from one sample, sequenced in a study of blood T cell repertoires in COVID-19. Clones were read by immunoSEQ multiplex PCR, and TCRdb kept only the in-frame ones, dropping some. Here the sample spans 55,000 to 90,000 clones, approximately 90% being singletons. Source material: peripheral blood. The source is a man between 70 and 80 years old with active COVID-19.

The chain uses TRBV5-1 and TRBJ1-1; 11 positions match TRBD1. CDR3 size: 14 residues. Germline trimming cut 4 bases from V and 5 bases from J; bases unmatched to any gene: 4. Germline V gives CDR1 SGHRS, CDR2 YFSETQ. Here the CDR3 reads CASSVDRGPTEAFF. The CDR3 region has the DNA TGCGCCAGCAGCGTGGACAGGGGGCCAACTGAAGCTTTCTTT.

This rearrangement joins TRBV9 to TRBJ2-7; 9 positions match TRBD1. The V gene end was trimmed by 3 bases and the J gene end by 5 bases; junction bases not matched to a gene: 6. This CDR3 region has 14 residues. Germline CDR1 is SGDLS and CDR2 is YYNGEE. The DNA of the CDR3 is TGTGCCAGCAGCGCAGGGGACAGGGTCCACGAGCAGTACTTC. This gives the protein CASSAGDRVHEQYF.

The rearrangement joins TRBV5-5 to TRBJ2-1; tentative D call: TRBD2 (6 bases). The CDR3 contains 15 residues. Germline loops: CDR1 SGHKS, CDR2 YYEKEE (reference sequence). V was shortened by 1 base and J by 8 bases, with 16 bases between the two germline ends. The CDR3 region is CASSLLRGSQHEQFF. In nucleotides, the CDR3 is TGTGCCAGCAGCTTGCTGCGGGGTAGTCAACATGAGCAGTTCTTC.

The chain links TRBV7-3 to TRBJ2-6; maybe TRBD2 (5 bases). The CDR3 has 18 amino acids. CDR1 is SGHTA and CDR2 is FQGTGA in the germline V gene. V was trimmed by 1 base and J by 0 bases, leaving 13 bases between them. The CDR3 region is CASSLNGGWSSGANVLTF. The CDR3 bases are TGTGCCAGCAGCTTAAATGGCGGGTGGAGCTCTGGGGCCAACGTCCTGACTTTC.

The gene calls are TRBV7-2 and TRBJ1-3; D might be TRBD1 (5 bases). Germline V gene sequence: CDR1 SGHTA, CDR2 FQGNSA. V lost 0 bases and J lost 2, with 11 bases in between. The CDR3 runs 16 residues. As DNA, the CDR3 is TGTGCCAGCAGCTTAGCGGCCAGGACAACTGGAAACACCATATATTTT. Protein: CASSLAARTTGNTIYF.

Only one count was recorded for this clone. The chain has TRBV24-1 and TRBJ2-1; the match to TRBD2 covers 8 bases. CDR3 size: 15 residues. Trimming cost V 4 bases and J 8 bases; bases outside gene matches: 9. Germline values: CDR1 KGHDR, CDR2 SFDVKD. CDR3 DNA sequence: TGTGCCACCAGTGACCCCGGGACTAGGCTTGATGAGCAGTTCTTC. As protein: CATSDPGTRLDEQFF.

In this sample, this clone turned up once. The V call is TRBV5-1, the J call TRBJ2-1; 15 nucleotides agree with TRBD2. This CDR3 contains 13 residues. Germline V gene lookup returns CDR1 SGHRS and CDR2 YFSETQ. V trimming: 7 bases; J trimming: 7 bases; junction bases outside the gene matches: 0. In DNA, the CDR3 is TGCGCCAGCGGGACTAGCGGGAGGAATGAGCAGTTCTTC. This translates into CASGTSGRNEQFF.

This clone has a single count. The V gene is TRBV28, the J gene TRBJ1-5; the D gene is possibly TRBD1 (6 bases). CDR3 length: 16 residues. V was clipped by 6 bases and J by 2 bases, with 17 bases between them. Germline CDR1 MDHEN, CDR2 SYDVKM. This chain's CDR3 is CASSPPGGGGNQPQHF. The CDR3 DNA reads as TGTGCCAGCAGCCCCCCCGGCGGGGGCGGCAATCAGCCCCAGCATTTT.

The V call is TRBV11-3, the J call TRBJ2-1, with 8 positions matching TRBD2. This CDR3 comprises 16 residues. Germline V gives CDR1 SGHNT, CDR2 YENEEA. V was pared by 5 bases and J by 6 bases, with 12 bases of the junction left unmatched. The CDR3 protein is CASSVYGAAGGNEQFF. The CDR3 nucleotides read TGTGCCAGCAGCGTATACGGGGCGGCGGGAGGCAATGAGCAGTTCTTC.

The V call is TRBV2, the J call TRBJ2-5; 7 bases line up with TRBD1. This CDR3 has 14 residues. Germline trimming cut 4 bases from V and 2 bases from J; bases unmatched to any gene: 4. The germline V gene has CDR1 SNHLY and CDR2 FYNNEI. CDR3 sequence (DNA): TGTGCCAGCAGTGGGGGACAGCTACAAGAGACCCAGTACTTC. Its protein is CASSGGQLQETQYF.

The chain is built from TRBV7-5 and TRBJ1-3; the D call TRBD1 from the table was never checked on the DNA. TRBV7-5 is labeled a pseudogene. The CDR3 spans 15 residues. The CDR3 nucleotides read TGTGTCAGAGAAGGACAGGGGGCAATCCGAAACACCATATATTTT. This encodes CVREGQGAIRNTIYF.

The rearrangement uses TRBV24-1 and TRBJ2-5; possibly TRBD2 for D (5 bases). This CDR3 contains 17 residues. The V end was cut by 0 bases, the J end by 3 bases, with 16 bases between. CDR1 KGHDR and CDR2 SFDVKD come from the germline V gene. Here the CDR3 DNA reads TGTGCCACCAGTGATTTGCAAGTTTCTCCCGGGGAAGAGACCCAGTACTTC. It yields the protein CATSDLQVSPGEETQYF.

The chain joins TRBV28 to TRBJ2-1, with 7 bases lining up with TRBD2. The trim removed 1 base at V and 2 bases at J, leaving 5 bases unmatched. CDR3 length equals 16 residues. Per the germline V gene, CDR1 is MDHEN and CDR2 is SYDVKM. The DNA for the CDR3 is TGTGCCAGCAGTTTATTTGGGGGAGGGCCCTACAATGAGCAGTTCTTC. Encoded protein: CASSLFGGGPYNEQFF.

This chain connects TRBV6-5 to TRBJ2-3; no clear D. This CDR3 region has 16 residues. V was pared by 0 bases and J by 2 bases, with 12 bases between. Looked up from germline, CDR1 is MNHEY and CDR2 is SVGAGI. CDR3 residues: CASSYSWRIHTDTQYF. The CDR3 DNA is TGTGCCAGCAGTTACTCGTGGCGGATCCACACAGATACGCAGTATTTT.

There are a few counts of this clone. The CDR3, as DNA: TGTGCCAGCAGCCCCCTAGCGGGAGCTCGGGAGCAGTACTTC. This sequence encodes CASSPLAGAREQYF. The rearrangement links TRBV7-9 to TRBJ2-7; 10 nucleotides match TRBD2. This CDR3 contains 14 residues. CDR1 is SEHNR and CDR2 is FQNEAQ in the germline V gene (reference sequence). The ends lost 5 bases at V and 7 bases at J; junction bases unmatched: 8.

The J gene is TRBJ2-3, the V gene TRBV12-3 or TRBV12-4; TRBD1 might be the D (6 bases). The CDR3 has 12 amino acids. V was shortened by 6 bases and J by 9 bases, with 13 bases between the two germline ends. The CDR3 region is CASRTLGATQYF. The CDR3 DNA reads as TGTGCCAGCAGAACCCTGGGGGCGACGCAGTATTTT.

CDR3 bases: TGTGCCAGCAGTGAAGCGGGACAGGGGGCCGGTGGCTACACCTTC. Translation: CASSEAGQGAGGYTF. The rearrangement links TRBV2 to TRBJ1-2; 12 nucleotides line up with TRBD1. The V segment lost 0 bases and the J segment 7 bases; nucleotides outside the gene matches: 3. The CDR3 is 15 amino acids. Looked up from germline, CDR1 is SNHLY and CDR2 is FYNNEI.

This chain links TRBV3-1 (or the pseudogene TRBV3-2) with TRBJ1-2; 10 bases match TRBD1. With 4 bases clipped from V and 5 bases from J, the junction kept 7 bases outside the gene matches. Germline lookup yields CDR1 LGHDT and CDR2 YNNKEL (reference sequence). The CDR3 has 15 residues. The CDR3 sequence is CASSPNPGQGYGYTF. CDR3 coding DNA: TGTGCCAGCAGCCCAAACCCGGGACAGGGGTATGGCTACACCTTC.

The CDR3 sequence is CASSTGTGGEQYF. The CDR3 nucleotides are TGCGCCAGCAGCACCGGGACAGGGGGCGAGCAGTACTTC. The genes are TRBV5-1 and TRBJ2-7, with 11 nucleotides matching TRBD1. The CDR3 contains 13 residues. V lost 4 bases to trimming and J lost 6 bases; unmatched junction nucleotides: 3. Germline loops: CDR1 SGHRS, CDR2 YFSETQ.

The chain joins TRBV27 to TRBJ2-7; TRBD2 matches at 7 bases. The V gene's germline CDR1 is MNHEY and CDR2 SMNVEV (reference sequence). Germline trimming cut 3 bases from V and 5 bases from J; bases unmatched to any gene: 10. The CDR3 covers 15 residues. The CDR3 loop reads CASSFWRTSSHEQYF. The CDR3 bases are TGTGCCAGCAGTTTCTGGCGGACTAGTTCCCACGAGCAGTACTTC.

The chain employs TRBV18 and TRBJ1-1; the D gene is possibly TRBD1 (6 bases). CDR1 is KGHSH, CDR2 LQKENI, per germline. The CDR3 contains 13 residues. V dropped 6 bases and J dropped 3 bases, with 11 bases sitting between them. In nucleotides, the CDR3 is TGTGCCAGCTCGGGAGGGGGATACACTGAAGCTTTCTTT. Its protein product is CASSGGGYTEAFF.

DNA of the CDR3: TGTGCCAGCAGCCCCGGGGGGGGTATGGACTATGGCTACACCTTC. Protein product: CASSPGGGMDYGYTF. V gene TRBV7-3 combines with J gene TRBJ1-2, with D perhaps TRBD1 (5 bases). This CDR3 region has 15 residues. The V gene lost 5 bases and the J gene lost 3 bases, with 16 bases spanning the gap. Germline V gene sequence: CDR1 SGHTA, CDR2 FQGTGA.

The genes are TRBV19 and TRBJ1-4; the D gene is possibly TRBD1 (6 bases). The length of the CDR3 is 15 residues. The germline V gene encodes CDR1 LNHDA and CDR2 SQIVND (reference sequence). Between the trimmed V and J ends, which lost 3 bases and 5 bases, there was a span of 13 bases. The CDR3 loop is CASSIRGRLNEKLFF. The CDR3 DNA reads as TGTGCCAGTAGTATCAGGGGCCGACTGAATGAAAAACTGTTTTTT. The variable domain in full, with the rest retrieved from reference TRBV19 and TRBJ1-4, is DGGITQSPKYLFRKEGQNVTLSCEQNLNHDAMYWYRQDPGQGLRLIYYSQIVNDFQKGDIAEGYSVSREKKESFPLTVTSAQKNPTAFYLCASSIRGRLNEKLFFGSGTQLSVL.

The chain is built from TRBV2 and TRBJ2-5; 8 nucleotides line up with TRBD1. Germline V gene sequence: CDR1 SNHLY, CDR2 FYNNEI. The CDR3 loop spans 16 amino acids. The ends lost 7 bases at V and 2 bases at J; junction bases unmatched: 12. The CDR3 spells CASTLNVGQGQETQYF. The DNA of the CDR3 is TGTGCCAGCACCCTGAATGTCGGACAGGGTCAAGAGACCCAGTACTTC.

The rearrangement joins TRBV24-1 to TRBJ2-2, with D possibly TRBD1 on 6 matching bases. V lost 5 bases to trimming and J lost 9 bases, with 18 bases between them. This CDR3 contains 15 residues. Germline V gene data show CDR1 as KGHDR and CDR2 as SFDVKD. The CDR3 DNA follows: TGTGCCACCAGTGGTACGCAGGGGTATACCCGGGAGCTGTTTTTT. Protein: CATSGTQGYTRELFF.